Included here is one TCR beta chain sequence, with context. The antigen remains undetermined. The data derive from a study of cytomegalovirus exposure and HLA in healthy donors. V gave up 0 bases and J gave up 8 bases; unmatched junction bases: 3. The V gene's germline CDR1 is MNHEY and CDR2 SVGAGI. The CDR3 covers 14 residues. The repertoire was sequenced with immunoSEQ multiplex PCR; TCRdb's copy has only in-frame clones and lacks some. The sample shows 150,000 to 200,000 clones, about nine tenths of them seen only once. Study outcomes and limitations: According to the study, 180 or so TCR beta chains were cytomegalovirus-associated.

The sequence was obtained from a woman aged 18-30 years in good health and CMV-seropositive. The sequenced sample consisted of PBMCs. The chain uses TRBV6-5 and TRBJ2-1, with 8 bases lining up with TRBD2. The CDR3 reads CASSYSGLVYEQFF. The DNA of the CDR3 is TGTGCCAGCAGTTACTCGGGACTAGTCTATGAGCAGTTCTTC.